This passage covers 22 T cell receptor beta chains from one sample sequenced in a study of blood T cell repertoires in COVID-19. TCRdb's copy holds only in-frame clones and misses some; the assay was immunoSEQ multiplex PCR. The table includes a few hundred thousand clones, more than 75% detected once. Sample: peripheral blood. Receptors were obtained from a woman in her 70s with COVID-19, enrolled during active disease.

The chain has TRBV7-2 and TRBJ2-3; 14 bases fit TRBD2. Germline assignment: CDR1 SGHTA and CDR2 FQGNSA. CDR3 length: 15 amino acids. J gave up 6 bases and V 6 bases, and 5 bases lay outside the gene matches. The CDR3 reads CASRTSGRAVDTQYF. CDR3 DNA sequence: TGTGCCAGCAGGACTAGCGGGAGGGCCGTGGATACGCAGTATTTT.

The chain carries TRBV7-2 and TRBJ1-5, with TRBD1 identical over 10 bases. Germline V gene data show CDR1 as SGHTA and CDR2 as FQGNSA. The junction had 6 bases not matched to a gene; V was cut back by 8 bases and J by 2 bases. The CDR3 consists of 15 residues. This chain's CDR3 is CASGFGQGGNQPQHF. Here the CDR3 DNA reads TGTGCCAGCGGTTTTGGACAGGGGGGCAATCAGCCCCAGCATTTT.

The V and J genes are TRBV3-1 (or the pseudogene TRBV3-2) and TRBJ2-7; the D is unclear. Germline lookup yields CDR1 LGHDT and CDR2 YNNKEL (reference sequence). With 7 bases removed from V and 7 bases from J, the gap between germline ends came to 14 bases. The CDR3 runs 12 residues. The DNA of the CDR3 is TGTGCCAGCAAGGCTCCAGGCCGAGAGCAGTACTTC. It is translated as CASKAPGREQYF.

V gene TRBV4-3 combines with J gene TRBJ2-7; tentative D call: TRBD1 (6 bases). The V end was cut by 3 bases, the J end by 5 bases, with 17 bases between. CDR1 is LGHNA, CDR2 YSLEER, per germline. This CDR3 spans 15 amino acids. The CDR3 spells CASSQELGAWDEQYF. DNA for the CDR3: TGCGCCAGCAGCCAGGAGTTGGGGGCGTGGGACGAGCAGTACTTC.

The J gene is TRBJ1-2, the V gene TRBV6-1; 7 nucleotides agree with TRBD1. This CDR3 contains 18 residues. Looked up from germline, CDR1 is MNHNS and CDR2 is SASEGT. J was trimmed by 1 base and V by 4 bases; bases with no gene match: 15. Written as DNA, the CDR3 is TGTGCCAGCAGTGTTCCCGCGGTTAGGACAGGTCTTAACTATGGCTACACCTTC. It yields the protein CASSVPAVRTGLNYGYTF.

The gene calls are TRBV28 and TRBJ1-6, with D possibly TRBD1 on 6 matching bases. Trimming cost V 5 bases and J 6 bases, with 14 bases left between them. There are 15 residues in the CDR3. CDR1 and CDR2 from the germline V gene are MDHEN and SYDVKM. The CDR3 region is CASSPNRAGNSPLHF. The CDR3 DNA reads as TGTGCCAGCAGTCCAAACAGGGCTGGTAATTCACCCCTCCACTTT.

V gene TRBV6-1 combines with J gene TRBJ2-1; no clear D gene. V was cut by 5 bases and J by 11 bases, with 10 bases left in between. The CDR3 covers 11 residues. Germline-derived CDR1 and CDR2 are MNHNS and SASEGT. The CDR3: CASSLTLQQFF. Here the CDR3 DNA reads TGTGCCAGCAGTCTAACACTACAGCAGTTCTTC.

The chain is built from TRBV30 and TRBJ2-1, with D unclear. Germline V gene lookup returns CDR1 GTSNPN and CDR2 SVGIG (reference sequence). V lost 2 bases to trimming and J lost 4 bases, with 3 bases between them. This CDR3 is 11 amino acids long. CDR3 DNA: TGTGCCTGGAGTCTATACAATGAGCAGTTCTTC. Protein: CAWSLYNEQFF.

CDR3 sequence reads: CASNLLQGNNSPLHF. The CDR3 bases are TGTGCCAGCAACCTGCTCCAGGGTAACAATTCACCCCTCCACTTT. The chain employs TRBV28 and TRBJ1-6; maybe TRBD1 (5 bases). V lost 7 bases and J lost 7, with 17 bases in between. CDR3 length: 15 amino acids. The germline V gene has CDR1 MDHEN and CDR2 SYDVKM.

This clone was recorded once. The chain combines TRBV6-5 with TRBJ1-2; D is perhaps TRBD1 (5 bases). CDR3 length: 13 amino acids. Germline-derived CDR1 and CDR2 are MNHEY and SVGAGI. The V end was cut by 6 bases, the J end by 2 bases, with 10 bases between. The CDR3 loop is CASSKDRNYGYTF. The CDR3 bases are TGTGCCAGCAGCAAAGACAGAAACTATGGCTACACCTTC.

The V and J genes are TRBV5-1 and TRBJ1-1; D remains ambiguous. V lost 4 bases and J lost 4, with 8 bases in between. Per germline, CDR1 SGHRS and CDR2 YFSETQ. CDR3 length: 12 amino acids. The CDR3 spells CASSEFGTEAFF. For the CDR3, the DNA is TGCGCCAGCAGCGAGTTCGGCACTGAAGCTTTCTTT.

The chain has TRBV18 and TRBJ2-7, with D perhaps matching TRBD2 (6 bases). The CDR3 covers 17 residues. V lost 5 bases and J lost 2, with 22 bases in between. Germline-derived CDR1 and CDR2 are KGHSH and LQKENI. The CDR3 is CASSKLNSGTWPYEQYF. CDR3 DNA sequence: TGTGCCAGCTCAAAACTTAATTCCGGGACTTGGCCCTACGAGCAGTACTTC.

In DNA, the CDR3 is TGTGCCAGTAGTATCTTCGGGGGTGGCCACGAGCAGTACTTC. Translation: CASSIFGGGHEQYF. The rearrangement uses TRBV19 and TRBJ2-7, with D possibly matching TRBD2 (6 bases). Trimming stripped 3 bases from V and 5 bases from J, with 14 bases between. CDR1 is LNHDA and CDR2 is SQIVND in the germline V gene (reference sequence). The CDR3 is 14 amino acids.

The chain recombines TRBV6-5 with TRBJ2-5, with 8 nucleotides matching TRBD1. Germline values: CDR1 MNHEY, CDR2 SVGAGI. CDR3 length: 15 amino acids. Trimming removed 0 bases from V and 5 bases from J; junction bases left unmatched: 5. The CDR3 sequence is CASSYSITGGETQYF. The CDR3 nucleotides read TGTGCCAGCAGTTACTCAATAACAGGGGGGGAGACCCAGTACTTC.

The CDR3 here is CASSSQGGAGYEQYF. CDR3 coding DNA: TGTGCCAGCAGCTCCCAGGGGGGCGCCGGCTACGAGCAGTACTTC. This chain links TRBV7-2 with TRBJ2-7; D is perhaps TRBD1 (7 bases). In germline, CDR1 is SGHTA, CDR2 FQGNSA. V was shortened by 4 bases and J by 3 bases, with 16 bases between the two germline ends. The CDR3 runs 15 residues.

This sequence joins TRBV7-9 and TRBJ2-1, with D maybe TRBD1 (5 bases). CDR1 is SEHNR and CDR2 is FQNEAQ in the germline V gene (reference sequence). V was pared by 4 bases and J by 9 bases, with 13 bases between. This CDR3 is 13 amino acids long. Here the CDR3 reads CASSSQVIGEQFF. CDR3 nucleotide sequence: TGTGCCAGCAGCTCACAGGTTATCGGTGAGCAGTTCTTC.

J is TRBJ1-1 and V is TRBV30; 9 bases are shared with TRBD1. Germline values: CDR1 GTSNPN, CDR2 SVGIG (reference sequence). With V trimmed by 2 bases and J by 5 bases, 6 bases remained unmatched. This CDR3 is 14 amino acids long. CDR3 amino acids: CAWSPQGAGTEAFF. CDR3 nucleotide sequence: TGTGCCTGGAGTCCACAGGGGGCCGGTACTGAAGCTTTCTTT.

This clone was recorded only once. The rearrangement uses TRBV6-4 and TRBJ2-7; D perhaps matches TRBD2 (6 bases). Germline values: CDR1 MRHNA, CDR2 SNTAGT. V was clipped by 2 bases and J by 4 bases, with 21 bases between them. The CDR3 runs 17 residues. This chain's CDR3 is CASSDRRGTLDRYEQYF. The CDR3 DNA sequence: TGTGCCAGCAGTGACCGACGGGGGACTTTGGACCGTTACGAGCAGTACTTC.

In its sample, this clone was seen a few times. The genes are TRBV5-1 and TRBJ1-3; D unresolved. The V end lost 0 bases, the J end lost 6 bases, and 7 bases lay between the germline ends. Germline V gene sequence: CDR1 SGHRS, CDR2 YFSETQ. The CDR3 covers 13 residues. The CDR3 loop is CASSLAGENTIYF. The CDR3 coding sequence is TGCGCCAGCAGCTTGGCCGGGGAAAACACCATATATTTT.

This chain connects TRBV28 to TRBJ1-1, with unresolved D. CDR1 and CDR2 (germline): MDHEN, SYDVKM. Trimming stripped 5 bases from V and 0 bases from J, with 10 bases between. The CDR3 sequence is 14 residues long. This CDR3 is CASSPLQLNTEAFF. For the CDR3, the DNA is TGTGCCAGCAGTCCTCTCCAGTTGAACACTGAAGCTTTCTTT. The complete variable domain, with remaining parts taken from reference TRBV28 and TRBJ1-1, reads DVKVTQSSRYLVKRTGEKVFLECVQDMDHENMFWYRQDPGLGLRLIYFSYDVKMKEKGDIPEGYSVSREKKERFSLILESASTNQTSMYLCASSPLQLNTEAFFGQGTRLTVV.

This clone came up a few times. The V call is TRBV28, the J call TRBJ1-4; 8 nucleotides match TRBD1. Losses at the gene ends were 6 bases for V and 8 bases for J; bases not matched to a gene: 8. Per the germline V gene, CDR1 is MDHEN and CDR2 is SYDVKM. This CDR3 comprises 14 residues. CDR3 protein: CASSFNWDREKLFF. As DNA, the CDR3 is TGTGCCAGCAGCTTCAACTGGGACAGGGAAAAACTGTTTTTT.

This chain links TRBV18 with TRBJ1-1; no clear D gene. This CDR3 comprises 13 residues. The germline V gene encodes CDR1 KGHSH and CDR2 LQKENI. With 6 bases removed from V and 1 base from J, the gap between germline ends came to 9 bases. The CDR3 reads CASSAAENTEAFF. The CDR3, as DNA: TGTGCCAGCTCGGCCGCGGAGAACACTGAAGCTTTCTTT.